Following are 28 T cell receptor beta chains from one sample sequenced in a study of identical twins. From the 5' RACE reads, TCRdb called clonotypes with MiXCR, one entry per CDR3 protein. The profile covers roughly 570,000 distinct CDR3 sequences, with more than 9% appearing a single time and around 3.1% taken by the ten largest. These data were also reused for a study on yellow fever vaccine responses in identical twins.

The sequenced sample consisted of PBMCs. Receptors were obtained from a young woman in good health.

This clonotype was recorded at least ten times. The chain links TRBV6-2 or TRBV6-3 to TRBJ2-7; 7 bases line up with TRBD1. Per germline, CDR1 MNHEY and CDR2 SVGEGT. There are 16 residues in the CDR3. After removal of 6 bases from V and 0 bases from J, the junction contained 11 bases not matched to a gene. CDR3 coding DNA: TGTGCCAGCAGCCGGACTGGGACAGAGTTCTCCTACGAGCAGTACTTC. Amino acid sequence: CASSRTGTEFSYEQYF.

This clonotype was observed many times. V is TRBV20-1 and J is TRBJ1-2; D might be TRBD1 (5 bases). The CDR3 is 14 residues long. CDR1 DFQATT and CDR2 SNEGSKA come from the germline V gene (reference sequence). V lost 5 bases and J lost 2, with 15 bases in between. The CDR3 loop reads CSAPNPGENYGYTF. The CDR3 DNA reads TGCAGTGCTCCTAATCCGGGGGAAAACTATGGCTACACCTTC.

The chain uses TRBV20-1 and TRBJ2-3; 11 nucleotides align to TRBD2. The CDR3 contains 17 residues. From germline, CDR1 is DFQATT and CDR2 SNEGSKA (reference sequence). The J segment lost 2 bases and the V segment lost 2 bases, leaving 9 bases of the junction unmatched. CDR3 nucleotides: TGCAGTGCTAGAACCTTCCTAGCGGGGGGCGTCACAGATACGCAGTATTTT. Its translation is CSARTFLAGGVTDTQYF.

This clonotype was recorded at least ten times. The chain employs TRBV6-1 and TRBJ1-2; 7 bases align to TRBD1. Losses at the gene ends were 5 bases for V and 4 bases for J; bases not matched to a gene: 4. The CDR3 has 13 amino acids. Germline CDR1 MNHNS, CDR2 SASEGT. The CDR3 reads CASSPDRSYGYTF. The CDR3 nucleotides are TGTGCCAGCAGTCCGGACAGGTCCTATGGCTACACCTTC.

This clonotype was seen at least ten times. The rearrangement uses TRBV6-1 and TRBJ2-5; 7 bases line up with TRBD2. CDR1 is MNHNS and CDR2 is SASEGT in the germline V gene. With V trimmed by 6 bases and J by 1 base, 11 bases remained unmatched. CDR3 length equals 16 residues. CDR3: CASRRTSAGIQETQYF. The CDR3 DNA is TGTGCCAGCAGGAGAACTAGCGCCGGTATCCAAGAGACCCAGTACTTC.

This clonotype was observed at least ten times. The rearrangement joins TRBV29-1 to TRBJ2-5, with TRBD1 matching over 10 bases. In germline, CDR1 is SQVTM, CDR2 ANQGSEA. V lost 4 bases and J lost 4; bases outside the gene matches: 9. This CDR3 is built from 15 residues. The CDR3 sequence is CSVGPGQGSRETQYF. Here the CDR3 DNA reads TGCAGCGTTGGCCCGGGACAGGGGAGTCGAGAGACCCAGTACTTC.

This clonotype was seen more than once but under ten times. The J gene is TRBJ1-6, the V gene TRBV5-1; possible D gene TRBD1, 5 bases. The CDR3 spans 15 residues. Per the germline V gene, CDR1 is SGHRS and CDR2 is YFSETQ. V lost 2 bases, J lost 1 base, and 7 bases lay in between. CDR3 nucleotides: TGCGCCAGCAGCTTTCAGGGTTCCTATAATTCACCCCTCCACTTT. Translated: CASSFQGSYNSPLHF.

In its sample, this clonotype was seen many times. The rearrangement links TRBV28 to TRBJ2-1; either TRBD1 or TRBD2 may fit D (5 bases each). V was pared by 5 bases and J by 2 bases, with 7 bases between. Germline CDR1 and CDR2: MDHEN and SYDVKM. This CDR3 has 13 residues. The CDR3 region has the DNA TGTGCCAGCAGTAGAGGGGCCTACAATGAGCAGTTCTTC. Protein product: CASSRGAYNEQFF.

In its sample, this clonotype was seen many times. The rearrangement links TRBV3-1 to TRBJ1-2; 12 nucleotides line up with TRBD1. With 1 base clipped from V and 8 bases from J, the junction kept 2 bases outside the gene matches. The CDR3 has 14 amino acids. Looked up from germline, CDR1 is LGHDT and CDR2 is YNNKEL (reference sequence). CDR3 sequence: CASSQGDRGRGYTF. The CDR3 nucleotides are TGTGCCAGCAGCCAAGGGGACAGGGGGCGAGGCTACACCTTC.

The table lists this clonotype with a few counts. The genes are TRBV2 and TRBJ2-2; 9 nucleotides align to TRBD1. The CDR3 has 15 amino acids. Germline V lookup: CDR1 SNHLY, CDR2 FYNNEI. V lost 6 bases to trimming and J lost 5 bases; unmatched junction nucleotides: 7. The CDR3 DNA reads TGTGCCAGCAGCGCAGCCGGGACAGGGACCGGGGAGCTGTTTTTT. This encodes CASSAAGTGTGELFF.

In this sample, this clonotype turned up a few times. V and J are TRBV10-1 and TRBJ2-3; D remains unclear. The V end lost 3 bases, the J end lost 0 bases, and 13 bases lay between the germline ends. The CDR3 totals 16 residues. CDR1 WNHNN and CDR2 SYGVQD come from the germline V gene (reference sequence). CDR3 sequence reads: CASSDWGKSSTDTQYF. In nucleotides, the CDR3 is TGCGCCAGCAGTGACTGGGGAAAATCTAGCACAGATACGCAGTATTTT.

The V and J genes are TRBV29-1 and TRBJ2-1; 10 nucleotides line up with TRBD2. CDR3 length: 15 amino acids. Germline loops: CDR1 SQVTM, CDR2 ANQGSEA. V shed 6 bases, J shed 0 bases, and the junction held 5 bases outside the gene matches. CDR3 DNA: TGCAGCGTAAGAGCGGGAGGGTTCTCCTACAATGAGCAGTTCTTC. Protein sequence: CSVRAGGFSYNEQFF.

The chain is built from TRBV13 and TRBJ2-1; 10 nucleotides match TRBD2. Germline V gives CDR1 PRHDT, CDR2 FYEKMQ (reference sequence). The CDR3 runs 15 residues. V was pared by 1 base and J by 9 bases, with 6 bases of the junction left unmatched. CDR3 sequence reads: CASSLASGRFFEQFF. CDR3 sequence (DNA): TGTGCCAGCAGCTTAGCTAGCGGGAGATTTTTTGAGCAGTTCTTC.

This clonotype was counted a few times. The chain is built from TRBV20-1 and TRBJ2-1; D ambiguous. Trimming stripped 1 base from V and 0 bases from J, with 7 bases between. Germline CDR1 reads DFQATT; CDR2 reads SNEGSKA (reference sequence). There are 14 residues in the CDR3. CDR3 sequence reads: CSARVDHSYNEQFF. The CDR3 coding sequence is TGCAGTGCTAGAGTGGACCACTCCTACAATGAGCAGTTCTTC.

This chain uses TRBV2 with TRBJ2-7, with D uncertain. From germline, CDR1 is SNHLY and CDR2 FYNNEI. CDR3 length: 13 residues. The germline V and J ends were trimmed by 7 bases and 3 bases, with 13 bases remaining between them. CDR3 residues: CASNPETLYEQYF. In DNA form, the CDR3 reads TGTGCCAGCAACCCAGAAACTCTCTACGAGCAGTACTTC.

The rearrangement uses TRBV24-1 and TRBJ2-3; 8 nucleotides align to TRBD2. CDR3 length equals 15 residues. Per the germline V gene, CDR1 is KGHDR and CDR2 is SFDVKD. With 5 bases clipped from V and 2 bases from J, the junction kept 5 bases outside the gene matches. The CDR3 DNA reads TGTGCCACCAGTGCACTAGCGGATCTCACAGATACGCAGTATTTT. Its translation is CATSALADLTDTQYF.

This clonotype was counted at least ten times. V gene TRBV20-1 combines with J gene TRBJ1-5, with D hard to call. The CDR3 totals 14 residues. CDR1 DFQATT and CDR2 SNEGSKA come from the germline V gene (reference sequence). Trimming left V 0 bases short and J 0 bases short, with 6 bases between. This CDR3 is CSARDRVSNQPQHF. The CDR3 DNA reads TGCAGTGCTAGAGATAGGGTTAGCAATCAGCCCCAGCATTTT.

This clonotype has more than one count but fewer than ten. The chain is built from TRBV20-1 and TRBJ2-4; D gene uncertain. This CDR3 region has 13 residues. Germline V CDR1 and CDR2: DFQATT, SNEGSKA (reference sequence). Trimming shortened V by 7 bases and J by 5 bases, and 15 bases separated the two germline ends. The CDR3 reads CSGSRADQNIQYF. In DNA form, the CDR3 reads TGCAGTGGGTCCAGAGCCGACCAAAACATTCAGTACTTC.

V usage is TRBV20-1 and J usage is TRBJ2-5; D unclear. Germline V gene lookup returns CDR1 DFQATT and CDR2 SNEGSKA (reference sequence). The CDR3 extends over 15 amino acids. V lost 0 bases, J lost 5 bases, and 16 bases lay in between. In nucleotides, the CDR3 is TGCAGTGCTAGAGAGGGGATCTCATTTGGGGAGACCCAGTACTTC. Translating it yields CSAREGISFGETQYF.

In this sample, this clonotype turned up many times. The rearrangement uses TRBV12-3 or TRBV12-4 and TRBJ1-5; D might be TRBD1 (5 bases). Trimming left V 3 bases short and J 2 bases short, with 8 bases between. The CDR3 covers 14 residues. CDR3 bases: TGTGCCAGCAGTTTCAGGGCTGGCAATCAGCCCCAGCATTTT. Protein sequence: CASSFRAGNQPQHF.

This sequence joins TRBV6-2 or TRBV6-3 and TRBJ2-2; D remains ambiguous. Trimming took off 2 bases at V and 1 base at J, with 8 bases between the two ends. The CDR3 contains 15 residues. The germline V gene has CDR1 MNHEY and CDR2 SVGEGT. For the CDR3, the DNA is TGTGCCAGCAGTTACACCCCCCGGAACACCGGGGAGCTGTTTTTT. This encodes CASSYTPRNTGELFF.

This rearrangement joins TRBV15 to TRBJ2-1; the match to TRBD2 covers 12 bases. V trimming: 0 bases; J trimming: 12 bases; junction bases outside the gene matches: 18. Germline values: CDR1 LNHNV, CDR2 YYDKDF (reference sequence). This CDR3 comprises 19 residues. Here the CDR3 DNA reads TGTGCCACCAGCAGAGATTCGACTAGCGGGAGACATCTTCTTAAGGGGCAGTTCTTC. Its translation: CATSRDSTSGRHLLKGQFF.

In this sample, this clonotype turned up many times. The rearrangement joins TRBV5-1 to TRBJ2-3, with 9 bases that match TRBD1. Germline values: CDR1 SGHRS, CDR2 YFSETQ. V shed 4 bases, J shed 3 bases, and the junction held 6 bases outside the gene matches. The CDR3 totals 15 residues. The CDR3 is CASSKGTGMTDTQYF. The DNA for the CDR3 is TGCGCCAGCAGCAAAGGGACAGGGATGACAGATACGCAGTATTTT.

In its sample, this clonotype was seen a few times. The chain joins TRBV4-3 to TRBJ2-7; 8 bases align to TRBD2. This CDR3 region has 18 residues. Germline CDR1 and CDR2: LGHNA and YSLEER. The trim removed 0 bases at V and 3 bases at J, leaving 13 bases unmatched. The CDR3 loop reads CASSQDTGGLAGDYEQYF. CDR3 sequence (DNA): TGCGCCAGCAGCCAAGATACGGGGGGGCTAGCGGGTGACTACGAGCAGTACTTC.

In this sample, this clonotype turned up many times. For the CDR3, the DNA is TGTGCCAGCAGTGAATATAGTGAGGGCCCCACAGATACGCAGTATTTT. Its protein product is CASSEYSEGPTDTQYF. This chain joins TRBV25-1 and TRBJ2-3; a possible D gene is TRBD2 (5 bases). This CDR3 has 16 residues. Germline CDR1 MGHDK, CDR2 SYGVNS. Trimming took off 0 bases at V and 2 bases at J, with 12 bases between the two ends.

The chain combines TRBV3-1 with TRBJ2-7, with TRBD2 matching over 7 bases. Per the germline V gene, CDR1 is LGHDT and CDR2 is YNNKEL (reference sequence). The CDR3 consists of 15 residues. V trimming: 7 bases; J trimming: 6 bases; junction bases outside the gene matches: 15. The DNA for the CDR3 is TGTGCCAGCACCCCAGCGGGGACTATGCCTTCCGAGCAGTACTTC. The encoded protein is CASTPAGTMPSEQYF.

In nucleotides, the CDR3 is TGTGCCAGCAGTTACCGGGGACTAGCGGCAGACAATGAGCAGTTCTTC. This translates into CASSYRGLAADNEQFF. This chain connects TRBV6-5 to TRBJ2-1; 11 nucleotides agree with TRBD2. The junction had 5 bases not matched to a gene; V was cut back by 2 bases and J by 5 bases. The CDR3 sequence is 16 residues long. The germline CDR1 and CDR2 sequences are MNHEY and SVGAGI.

This clonotype was recorded many times. The chain is built from TRBV18 and TRBJ2-1, with 7 bases that match TRBD1. Trimming removed 5 bases from V and 5 bases from J; junction bases left unmatched: 6. The germline gives CDR1 KGHSH, CDR2 LQKENI. The CDR3 is made up of 14 amino acids. The CDR3 reads CASSSTGINNEQFF. CDR3 DNA sequence: TGTGCCAGCTCATCGACAGGGATAAACAATGAGCAGTTCTTC.